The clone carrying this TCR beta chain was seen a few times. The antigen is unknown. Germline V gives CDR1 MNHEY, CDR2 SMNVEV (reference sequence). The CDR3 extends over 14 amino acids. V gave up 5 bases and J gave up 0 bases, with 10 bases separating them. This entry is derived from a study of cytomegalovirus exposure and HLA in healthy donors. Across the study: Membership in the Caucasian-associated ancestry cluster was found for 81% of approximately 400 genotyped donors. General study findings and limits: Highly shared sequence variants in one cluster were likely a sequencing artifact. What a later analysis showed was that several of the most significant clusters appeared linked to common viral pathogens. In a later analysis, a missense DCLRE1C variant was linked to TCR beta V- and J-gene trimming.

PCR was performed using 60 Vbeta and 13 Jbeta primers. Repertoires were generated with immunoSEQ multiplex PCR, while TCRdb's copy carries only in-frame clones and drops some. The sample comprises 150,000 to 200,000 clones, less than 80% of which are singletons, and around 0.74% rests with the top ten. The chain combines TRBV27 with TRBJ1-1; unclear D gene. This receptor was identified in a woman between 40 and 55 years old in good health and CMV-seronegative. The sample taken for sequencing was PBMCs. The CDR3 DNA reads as TGTGCCAGCAGTCCAGCAGGTATGAACACTGAAGCTTTCTTT. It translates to CASSPAGMNTEAFF.